This T cell receptor beta chain was obtained from a study of shared clonotypes between healthy human individuals. General observations from the study: Clonotypes not shared had lower generation probabilities than those common to all four donors. Naive CD4 clonotype sharing across several donors was around 5%.

Some clones are missing from TCRdb's copy, which holds only in-frame ones; the method was immunoSEQ multiplex PCR. Of millions of clones in the sample, approximately 90% were seen once. Nashville, Tennessee was home to all donors, who were Caucasian adults. In regard to this clone: Antigen specificity is unknown.

V shed 3 bases and J shed 2 bases, with 10 bases lying between them. The CDR3 sequence is 14 residues long. The germline V gene encodes CDR1 LNHDA and CDR2 SQIVND (reference sequence). The chain is built from TRBV19 and TRBJ1-2; no clear D gene. The sequence came from a man between 18 and 29 years old in good health. The material sequenced was naive CD4+ T cells sorted from blood. The subset was: CD45RA+ positively selected. In DNA, the CDR3 is TGTGCCAGTAGTATGTCGGCGTCAAACTATGGCTACACCTTC. It is translated as CASSMSASNYGYTF.